This T cell receptor (beta chain) is from a study of blood T cell repertoires in COVID-19. Study-wide background: COVID-19 samples collected from the United States, Italy and Spain covered acute and convalescent phases. T cells, B-cell-depleted T cells, or PBMCs provided the cDNA or gDNA that served as material.

Followed longitudinally, the Seattle patients had been enrolled during active infection. Germline CDR1 reads MGHRA; CDR2 reads YSYEKL. The V segment lost 9 bases and the J segment 0 bases; nucleotides outside the gene matches: 8. The CDR3 is made up of 16 amino acids. Study processing details: Amplifying reference gene primers gave estimates of nucleated cell counts. Data came from immunoSEQ multiplex PCR; TCRdb stores just in-frame clones and leaves some out. The V and J calls and clone size were taken over from that table, and D and trimming were inferred from the DNA. Of 200,000 to 250,000 clones listed, around 86% are singletons.

Sequencing was carried out using peripheral blood. The rearrangement uses TRBV4-1 and TRBJ2-1; 10 positions match TRBD2. The TCR originated in a woman older than 75 with COVID-19, enrolled during active disease. CDR3 DNA sequence: TGCGCCAGTCGCCCGAGCGGGAGGGCCTCCTACAATGAGCAGTTCTTC. Translating gives CASRPSGRASYNEQFF.